Below, one T cell receptor beta chain is given with its context. The germline V gene has CDR1 SGHDN and CDR2 FVKESK. Trimming took off 0 bases at V and 5 bases at J, with 19 bases between the two ends. The CDR3 runs 17 residues. TCRdb's table, derived via immunoSEQ multiplex PCR, lists solely in-frame clones and lacks some. The sample shows a few million clones, about 92% of them seen only once. This sample is drawn from a study of shared clonotypes between healthy human individuals. The gene calls are TRBV14 and TRBJ1-1; D perhaps matches TRBD1 (6 bases). Sequenced material: naive CD4+ T cells from PBMCs. The subset here: CD45RA+ positively selected. The sequence came from a man aged 18 to 30 in good health. Some clones in this sample may be carry-over from other donors' samples. The CDR3 sequence is CASSQDRQATRRTEAFF. In DNA form, the CDR3 reads TGTGCCAGCAGCCAAGATCGACAGGCAACACGGAGGACTGAAGCTTTCTTT.